The 5 T cell receptor beta chains in this list originate from one sample, sequenced in a study of blood T cells in healthy people across ages. Primed by a sample-barcoded 5' primer and a J-beta primer mix, a second PCR proceeded for about 6 to 11 cycles. TCRdb analysed the 5' RACE reads with MiXCR anew, one entry per CDR3 protein. The sample includes some 1,500,000 distinct CDR3 sequences, approximately 39% of them seen just once. What was sequenced was blood. Receptors originate from a woman aged 18-30 years in good health.

The chain has TRBV10-3 and TRBJ1-1; D is unresolved. Germline CDR1 is ENHRY and CDR2 is SYGVKD. The CDR3 loop spans 11 amino acids. V lost 11 bases and J 5 bases, leaving 12 bases between the germline ends. CDR3 coding DNA: TGTGCCGTGCGGGCGCAGACTGAAGCTTTCTTT. This gives the protein CAVRAQTEAFF.

The genes are TRBV2 and TRBJ2-1; D unclear. The V end was cut by 2 bases, the J end by 9 bases, with 11 bases between. The CDR3 sequence is 13 residues long. The germline V gene has CDR1 SNHLY and CDR2 FYNNEI. CDR3: CASSELRESEQFF. CDR3 nucleotide sequence: TGTGCCAGCAGTGAATTAAGGGAATCTGAGCAGTTCTTC.

The chain employs TRBV28 and TRBJ2-5; perhaps TRBD1 as D (5 bases). The CDR3 contains 13 residues. Germline V lookup: CDR1 MDHEN, CDR2 SYDVKM. Between the trimmed V and J ends, which lost 10 bases and 0 bases, there was a span of 12 bases. Here the CDR3 reads CATTKGYQETQYF. Here the CDR3 DNA reads TGTGCCACCACAAAGGGGTACCAAGAGACCCAGTACTTC.

The rearrangement uses TRBV28 and TRBJ2-5, with a tentative D call TRBD1 (6 bases). V lost 5 bases to trimming and J lost 0 bases, with 25 bases between them. CDR3 length: 19 residues. Germline V gene data show CDR1 as MDHEN and CDR2 as SYDVKM. The CDR3 region has the DNA TGTGCCAGCAGTCCCCTCCCCCTTACGGGACACCTGTACCAAGAGACCCAGTACTTC. This encodes CASSPLPLTGHLYQETQYF.

The table lists this clonotype with a few counts. The V gene is TRBV7-2, the J gene TRBJ1-4, with D unclear. The CDR3 extends over 15 amino acids. CDR1 is SGHTA and CDR2 is FQGNSA in the germline V gene. V gave up 1 base and J gave up 7 bases, with 13 bases separating them. The CDR3 DNA follows: TGTGCCAGCAGCTTAGGGCCAGGAAGTTCTGAAAAACTGTTTTTT. This translates into CASSLGPGSSEKLFF.